This TCR beta chain appears in the sequencing data of a study of identical twins. Template switching added a universal primer binding site, and final cDNA carried unique molecular identifiers. TCRdb re-derived calls from the 5' RACE reads in MiXCR, one entry per CDR3 protein. The sample holds around 250,000 distinct CDR3 sequences, roughly an eighth seen once. The CDR3 is 14 residues long. Deletions cut 6 bases from V and 8 bases from J, with 19 bases between. From germline, CDR1 is DFQATT and CDR2 SNEGSKA (reference sequence). In its sample, this clonotype was seen many times. Antigen specificity is unknown. General study findings and limits: Within monozygotic twins, out-of-frame TCR alpha sharing was underestimated by the models. Sharing of beta out-of-frame sequences by twins showed a weaker excess. Insertions were reduced in abundant cord blood beta clonotypes but not in memory repertoires.

This sample was also put to use in a study of yellow fever vaccine responses in identical twins.

V usage is TRBV20-1 and J usage is TRBJ1-4; a weak D match, TRBD1 (5 bases). Sample: memory (CD45RO+) T cells sorted from blood. This TCR was recovered from a woman in her late teens or twenties in good health. For the CDR3, the DNA is TGCAGTGCCCTTCACGGGGGAGTGAGAGAAAAACTGTTTTTT. Residues: CSALHGGVREKLFF.